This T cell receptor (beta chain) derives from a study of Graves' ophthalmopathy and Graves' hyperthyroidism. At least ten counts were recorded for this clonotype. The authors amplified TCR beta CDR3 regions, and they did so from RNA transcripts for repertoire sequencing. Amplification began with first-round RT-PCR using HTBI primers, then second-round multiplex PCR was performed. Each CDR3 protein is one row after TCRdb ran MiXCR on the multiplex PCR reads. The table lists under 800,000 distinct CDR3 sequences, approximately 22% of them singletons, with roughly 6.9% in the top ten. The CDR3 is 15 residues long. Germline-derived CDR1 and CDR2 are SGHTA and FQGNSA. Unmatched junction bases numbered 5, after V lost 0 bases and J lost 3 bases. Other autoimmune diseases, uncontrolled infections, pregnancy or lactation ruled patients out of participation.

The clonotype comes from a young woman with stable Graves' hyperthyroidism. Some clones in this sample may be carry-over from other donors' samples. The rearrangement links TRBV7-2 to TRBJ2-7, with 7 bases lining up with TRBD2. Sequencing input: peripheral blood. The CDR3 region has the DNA TGTGCCAGCAGCTTAGCCCGGGAGGCAAGCTACGAGCAGTACTTC. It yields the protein CASSLAREASYEQYF.